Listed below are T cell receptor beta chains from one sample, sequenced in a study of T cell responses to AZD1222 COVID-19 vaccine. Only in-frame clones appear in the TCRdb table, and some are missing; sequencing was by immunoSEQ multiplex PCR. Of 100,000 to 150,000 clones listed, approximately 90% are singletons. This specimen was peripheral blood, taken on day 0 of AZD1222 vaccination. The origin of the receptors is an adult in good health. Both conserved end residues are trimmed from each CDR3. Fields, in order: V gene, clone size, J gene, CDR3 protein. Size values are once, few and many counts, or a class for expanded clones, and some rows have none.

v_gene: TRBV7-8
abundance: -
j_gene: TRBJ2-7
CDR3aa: ASSLGGDRSYEQY

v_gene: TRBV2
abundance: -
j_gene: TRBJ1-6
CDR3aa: ASTDQGRDNSPLH

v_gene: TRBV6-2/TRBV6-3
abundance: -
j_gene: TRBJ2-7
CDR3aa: ASSYITTASSYEQY

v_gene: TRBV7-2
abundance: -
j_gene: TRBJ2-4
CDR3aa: ASSPISGGRKLAKNIQY

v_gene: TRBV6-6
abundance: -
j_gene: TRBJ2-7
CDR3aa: ATKGGLGGEQY

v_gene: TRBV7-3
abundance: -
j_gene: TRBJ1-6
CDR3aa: ASSPRGNSPLH

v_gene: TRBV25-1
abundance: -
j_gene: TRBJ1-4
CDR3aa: ASSQGALLGYEKLF

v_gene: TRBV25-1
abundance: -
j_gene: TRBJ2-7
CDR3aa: ASSEGDGEKGEQY

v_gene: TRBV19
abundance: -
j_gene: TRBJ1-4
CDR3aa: ASGDSLRLGEKLF

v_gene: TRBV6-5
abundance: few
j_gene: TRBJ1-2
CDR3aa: ASSYFGTEIGYT

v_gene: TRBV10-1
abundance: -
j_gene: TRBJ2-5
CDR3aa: ASSAPDRPLGTQY